The 32 T cell receptor beta chains reported below all come from one sample, sequenced in a study of shared clonotypes between healthy human individuals. The method was immunoSEQ multiplex PCR; TCRdb's version includes in-frame clones alone and lacks a portion of them. The sample gives approximately 530,000 clones, about 96% of which show up once; around 0.066% is in the top ten. Source material: naive CD4+ T cells sorted from blood. As to subset: CD45RA+ positively selected. Receptors originate from a woman aged 30 to 39 in good health.

This clone has just one count. V is TRBV28 and J is TRBJ2-7, with D perhaps matching TRBD1 or TRBD2 (5 bases each). CDR3 length: 15 residues. Trimming pared 2 bases from V and 0 bases from J, leaving 11 bases between. Germline CDR1 reads MDHEN; CDR2 reads SYDVKM. The CDR3 bases are TGTGCCAGCAGTTTACATACGGGGCTCTCCTACGAGCAGTACTTC. Encoded protein: CASSLHTGLSYEQYF.

This chain uses TRBV5-1 with TRBJ2-7, with 9 bases lining up with TRBD1. After removal of 4 bases from V and 6 bases from J, the junction contained 8 bases not matched to a gene. The V gene's germline CDR1 is SGHRS and CDR2 YFSETQ. The CDR3 contains 14 residues. In nucleotides, the CDR3 is TGCGCCAGCAGCAGGGACAGGGAGGGTGTCGAGCAGTACTTC. Protein: CASSRDREGVEQYF.

The chain joins TRBV27 to TRBJ1-2; TRBD1 is a possible D gene (5 bases). The CDR3 runs to 11 residues. Germline CDR1 and CDR2: MNHEY and SMNVEV (reference sequence). V dropped 5 bases and J dropped 12 bases, with 13 bases sitting between them. CDR3 amino acids: CASSRDGRHTF. The CDR3 DNA follows: TGTGCCAGCAGTAGGGACGGAAGACACACCTTC.

In this sample, this clone turned up once. The CDR3 DNA follows: TGTGCCAGTAGTATCACCGGGACAGGGGGTCCCTTGTACTATGGCTACACCTTC. The encoded protein is CASSITGTGGPLYYGYTF. V is TRBV19 and J is TRBJ1-2; 11 bases match TRBD1. CDR1 LNHDA and CDR2 SQIVND come from the germline V gene (reference sequence). J was trimmed by 3 bases and V by 3 bases; bases with no gene match: 12. The CDR3 runs 18 residues.

The chain combines TRBV7-9 with TRBJ2-7; D perhaps matches TRBD2 (6 bases). The CDR3 is made up of 15 amino acids. The V end lost 5 bases, the J end lost 1 base, and 15 bases lay between the germline ends. Germline assignment: CDR1 SEHNR and CDR2 FQNEAQ (reference sequence). CDR3 in DNA: TGTGCCAGCAGCCCGCGACTAGGTCTTTCCTACGAGCAGTACTTC. This codes for CASSPRLGLSYEQYF. Variable domain in full (rest from reference TRBV7-9 and TRBJ2-7): DTGVSQNPRHKITKRGQNVTFRCDPISEHNRLYWYRQTLGQGPEFLTYFQNEAQLEKSRLLSDRFSAERPKGSFSTLEIQRTEQGDSAMYLCASSPRLGLSYEQYFGPGTRLTVT.

The genes are TRBV5-1 and TRBJ2-3; D is possibly TRBD1 (6 bases). The CDR3 is 13 amino acids. CDR1 and CDR2 from the germline V gene are SGHRS and YFSETQ. Trimming shortened V by 4 bases and J by 3 bases, and 9 bases separated the two germline ends. The CDR3 loop reads CASSPGQTDTQYF. The DNA for the CDR3 is TGCGCCAGCAGCCCCGGACAGACAGATACGCAGTATTTT.

The genes are TRBV27 and TRBJ1-1; D is possibly TRBD1 (5 bases). CDR3 length equals 13 residues. Trimming stripped 5 bases from V and 11 bases from J, with 18 bases between. CDR1 and CDR2 (germline): MNHEY, SMNVEV (reference sequence). This chain's CDR3 is CASSRQGAPGAFF. The CDR3 coding sequence is TGTGCCAGCAGTCGCCAAGGGGCACCGGGGGCTTTCTTT.

The rearrangement uses TRBV28 and TRBJ2-7; TRBD1 matches at 7 bases. The germline V gene encodes CDR1 MDHEN and CDR2 SYDVKM. V lost 7 bases, J lost 7 bases, and 10 bases stayed unmatched. This CDR3 has 13 amino acids. The DNA for the CDR3 is TGTGCCAGCAACCCGGGACAGAGCCAAGAGCAGTACTTC. It is translated as CASNPGQSQEQYF. Filled out from reference TRBV28 and TRBJ2-7, the complete variable domain reads DVKVTQSSRYLVKRTGEKVFLECVQDMDHENMFWYRQDPGLGLRLIYFSYDVKMKEKGDIPEGYSVSREKKERFSLILESASTNQTSMYLCASNPGQSQEQYFGPGTRLTVT.

The rearrangement joins TRBV28 to TRBJ2-5, with D perhaps TRBD2 (6 bases). Trimming stripped 3 bases from V and 5 bases from J, with 13 bases between. This CDR3 has 14 amino acids. Germline loops: CDR1 MDHEN, CDR2 SYDVKM. The CDR3 spells CASSFGRLKETQYF. The DNA of the CDR3 is TGTGCCAGCAGTTTCGGGAGACTGAAGGAGACCCAGTACTTC. The whole variable domain, remainder taken from reference TRBV28 and TRBJ2-5, is DVKVTQSSRYLVKRTGEKVFLECVQDMDHENMFWYRQDPGLGLRLIYFSYDVKMKEKGDIPEGYSVSREKKERFSLILESASTNQTSMYLCASSFGRLKETQYFGPGTRLLVL.

The rearrangement uses TRBV28 and TRBJ2-7, with TRBD1 as a possible D gene (6 bases). This CDR3 spans 15 amino acids. Germline V lookup: CDR1 MDHEN, CDR2 SYDVKM. V lost 7 bases to trimming and J lost 2 bases, with 18 bases between them. The CDR3 loop is CASTRGTLPPYEQYF. CDR3 DNA: TGTGCCAGCACCAGAGGGACATTGCCCCCCTACGAGCAGTACTTC.

This clone appeared once. This chain uses TRBV27 with TRBJ1-1; TRBD1 matches at 7 bases. V trimming: 5 bases; J trimming: 0 bases; junction bases outside the gene matches: 9. Germline-derived CDR1 and CDR2 are MNHEY and SMNVEV (reference sequence). There are 16 residues in the CDR3. The CDR3 DNA sequence: TGTGCCAGCAGTCCCGGGGACAGACTCATGAACACTGAAGCTTTCTTT. Its protein is CASSPGDRLMNTEAFF.

J is TRBJ2-7 and V is TRBV15, with 11 bases matching TRBD1. Trimming cost V 4 bases and J 3 bases; bases outside gene matches: 5. CDR3 size: 15 residues. The germline gives CDR1 LNHNV, CDR2 YYDKDF (reference sequence). CDR3 DNA: TGTGCCACCAGCACCTCCGGGACAGGGGGCTACGAGCAGTACTTC. Its protein product is CATSTSGTGGYEQYF.

A single count supports this clone. The V call is TRBV19, the J call TRBJ2-7; D gene ambiguous. V was pared by 7 bases and J by 0 bases, with 16 bases between. The germline V gene encodes CDR1 LNHDA and CDR2 SQIVND (reference sequence). CDR3 length equals 15 residues. The CDR3 DNA sequence: TGTGCCAGTACCTTAGTTCACGGAAGCTCCTACGAGCAGTACTTC. It translates to CASTLVHGSSYEQYF.

CDR3 sequence reads: CAYRRNTGELFF. CDR3 coding DNA: TGTGCCTACAGAAGGAACACCGGGGAGCTGTTTTTT. The gene calls are TRBV30 and TRBJ2-2, with D uncertain. CDR1 and CDR2 (germline): GTSNPN, SVGIG (reference sequence). The CDR3 is 12 residues long. Between the trimmed V and J ends, which lost 7 bases and 1 base, there was a span of 7 bases.

This chain links TRBV25-1 with TRBJ1-4, with D hard to call. The V end lost 3 bases, the J end lost 3 bases, and 11 bases lay between the germline ends. Per the germline V gene, CDR1 is MGHDK and CDR2 is SYGVNS. The CDR3 is 15 amino acids. Here the CDR3 reads CASSELAAANEKLFF. The DNA of the CDR3 is TGTGCCAGCAGTGAGCTCGCGGCGGCTAATGAAAAACTGTTTTTT.

This clone occurred once. The CDR3 nucleotides read TGCGCCAGCAGCTTGGCCCAACTAGCTATTGAGCAGTTCTTC. Amino acids: CASSLAQLAIEQFF. The genes are TRBV5-1 and TRBJ2-1; TRBD2 is a possible D gene (6 bases). The length of the CDR3 is 14 residues. CDR1 and CDR2 from the germline V gene are SGHRS and YFSETQ. Trimming took off 0 bases at V and 9 bases at J, with 13 bases between the two ends. The full variable domain, with the rest looked up from reference TRBV5-1 and TRBJ2-1, is KAGVTQTPRYLIKTRGQQVTLSCSPISGHRSVSWYQQTPGQGLQFLFEYFSETQRNKGNFPGRFSGRQFSNSRSEMNVSTLELGDSALYLCASSLAQLAIEQFFGPGTRLTVL.

V is TRBV28 and J is TRBJ2-6; 8 bases are a match to TRBD1. V gave up 4 bases and J gave up 3 bases; unmatched junction bases: 11. Germline-derived CDR1 and CDR2 are MDHEN and SYDVKM. The CDR3 is 18 residues long. The CDR3 protein is CASSSWTGTDGGANVLTF. The CDR3 DNA reads as TGTGCCAGCAGTTCCTGGACAGGGACCGACGGTGGGGCCAACGTCCTGACTTTC.

The chain has TRBV7-2 and TRBJ1-1; perhaps TRBD1 as D (6 bases). The germline V gene has CDR1 SGHTA and CDR2 FQGNSA. V shed 5 bases and J shed 1 base, with 14 bases lying between them. This CDR3 region has 15 residues. The CDR3 protein is CASSGRTASNTEAFF. CDR3 in DNA: TGTGCCAGCAGCGGCAGGACAGCCTCGAACACTGAAGCTTTCTTT.

This sequence joins TRBV18 and TRBJ2-5; D uncertain. V lost 3 bases to trimming and J lost 4 bases, with 9 bases between them. CDR1 is KGHSH, CDR2 LQKENI, per germline. The CDR3 is 13 residues long. The CDR3 sequence is CASSPASVETQYF. As DNA, the CDR3 is TGTGCCAGCTCACCGGCGAGTGTAGAGACCCAGTACTTC. The full variable domain, completed using reference TRBV18 and TRBJ2-5, is NAGVMQNPRHLVRRRGQEARLRCSPMKGHSHVYWYRQLPEEGLKFMVYLQKENIIDESGMPKERFSAEFPKEGPSILRIQQVVRGDSAAYFCASSPASVETQYFGPGTRLLVL.

The V gene is TRBV28, the J gene TRBJ2-7; D is uncertain. This CDR3 contains 15 residues. Trimming removed 7 bases at V and 1 base at J, with 17 bases between. Germline CDR1 reads MDHEN; CDR2 reads SYDVKM. DNA of the CDR3: TGTGCCAGCATCTCACCTAGTGGCGGTTCCTACGAGCAGTACTTC. Translated, it gives CASISPSGGSYEQYF.

There are a few counts of this clone. This chain joins TRBV30 and TRBJ1-2; no firm D call. Trimming took off 1 base at V and 4 bases at J, with 7 bases between the two ends. CDR3 length: 12 residues. Germline V lookup: CDR1 GTSNPN, CDR2 SVGIG (reference sequence). The CDR3: CAWSAVGYGYTF. The CDR3 DNA is TGTGCCTGGAGTGCCGTTGGCTATGGCTACACCTTC.

V and J are TRBV27 and TRBJ2-5, with D perhaps matching TRBD1 or TRBD2 (5 bases each). The DNA end favors TRBJ2-7, so the J call may be wrong. The CDR3 spans 14 residues. The germline V gene encodes CDR1 MNHEY and CDR2 SMNVEV (reference sequence). The CDR3 region has the DNA TGTGCCAGCAAGCGTTCGGGGCAGGGCGGCGAGCAGTACTTC. Translated: CASKRSGQGGEQYF.

This rearrangement joins TRBV6-1 to TRBJ1-2; 8 bases fit TRBD1. V shed 5 bases, J shed 5 bases, and the junction held 4 bases outside the gene matches. CDR1 is MNHNS, CDR2 SASEGT, per germline. CDR3 length equals 13 residues. CDR3 in amino acids: CASSRDRGYGYTF. CDR3 DNA: TGTGCCAGCAGTCGCGACAGGGGATATGGCTACACCTTC.

The V and J genes are TRBV5-1 and TRBJ2-3, with TRBD2 as a possible D gene (6 bases). CDR1 is SGHRS and CDR2 is YFSETQ in the germline V gene. CDR3 length equals 16 residues. With 1 base removed from V and 6 bases from J, the gap between germline ends came to 18 bases. The chain's CDR3 is CASSLLSGETRDTQYF. CDR3 DNA sequence: TGCGCCAGCAGCTTGCTTTCGGGGGAGACGAGGGATACGCAGTATTTT.

The sample holds one count of this clone. This chain connects TRBV7-2 to TRBJ2-7; 7 positions agree with TRBD1. CDR1 SGHTA and CDR2 FQGNSA come from the germline V gene. The CDR3 spans 16 residues. V shed 1 base, J shed 2 bases, and the junction held 8 bases outside the gene matches. CDR3 nucleotide sequence: TGTGCCAGCAGCTTAGGATCTAGGGGGCGCACCTACGAGCAGTACTTC. This sequence encodes CASSLGSRGRTYEQYF. The entire variable domain, with the rest obtained from reference TRBV7-2 and TRBJ2-7, is as follows: GAGVSQSPSNKVTEKGKDVELRCDPISGHTALYWYRQSLGQGLEFLIYFQGNSAPDKSGLPSDRFSAERTGGSVSTLTIQRTQQEDSAVYLCASSLGSRGRTYEQYFGPGTRLTVT.

The CDR3: CASSAMQYAHGYTF. The CDR3 coding sequence is TGTGCCAGCAGTGCTATGCAGTACGCCCATGGCTACACCTTC. The J gene is TRBJ1-2, the V gene TRBV27; D is uncertain. From germline, CDR1 is MNHEY and CDR2 SMNVEV (reference sequence). This CDR3 is 14 amino acids long. V was clipped by 5 bases and J by 6 bases, with 16 bases between them.

The chain links TRBV5-1 to TRBJ2-3, with unresolved D. Germline-derived CDR1 and CDR2 are SGHRS and YFSETQ. V shed 5 bases and J shed 5 bases, with 15 bases lying between them. This CDR3 has 14 amino acids. The CDR3 is CASSGSRSLDTQYF. CDR3 DNA: TGCGCCAGCAGTGGGTCTCGAAGCCTAGATACGCAGTATTTT.

The J gene is TRBJ2-3, the V gene TRBV5-5; TRBD2 is a possible D gene (5 bases). Germline V gene data show CDR1 as SGHKS and CDR2 as YYEKEE (reference sequence). The CDR3 extends over 15 amino acids. V was pared by 1 base and J by 4 bases, with 13 bases between. The CDR3 coding sequence is TGTGCCAGCAGCTTGCTAAACATGGGAGCAGATACGCAGTATTTT. It yields the protein CASSLLNMGADTQYF.

The CDR3 bases are TGTGCCAGCAGCTTAACAGCGGGAGGGCTGGGCAATGAGCAGTTCTTC. This encodes CASSLTAGGLGNEQFF. V usage is TRBV11-2 and J usage is TRBJ2-1; 10 bases agree with TRBD2. This CDR3 has 16 residues. CDR1 and CDR2 from the germline V gene are SGHAT and FQNNGV. V was pared by 2 bases and J by 6 bases, with 7 bases of the junction left unmatched.

The chain employs TRBV4-2 and TRBJ2-1; no definite D call. Germline V gives CDR1 LGHNA, CDR2 YNFKEQ. Trimming took 0 bases from V and 0 from J, leaving 9 bases between them. The CDR3 has 16 residues. The CDR3 protein is CASSQERLISYNEQFF. The DNA for the CDR3 is TGTGCCAGCAGCCAAGAACGGCTAATCTCCTACAATGAGCAGTTCTTC.

CDR3 loop: CASSVGSEGGYEQYF. In nucleotides, the CDR3 is TGTGCCAGCAGCGTAGGTTCAGAAGGAGGATACGAGCAGTACTTC. This chain connects TRBV9 to TRBJ2-7; D might be TRBD2 (5 bases). Germline values: CDR1 SGDLS, CDR2 YYNGEE. This CDR3 is built from 15 residues. V lost 0 bases and J 4 bases, leaving 14 bases between the germline ends.

The V and J genes are TRBV7-9 and TRBJ1-1, with 8 bases fitting TRBD1. The germline gives CDR1 SEHNR, CDR2 FQNEAQ (reference sequence). The CDR3 length is 15 residues. Trimming took 3 bases from V and 1 from J; bases not matched to a gene: 4. CDR3 residues: CASSLGGTGNTEAFF. CDR3 sequence (DNA): TGTGCCAGCAGCTTGGGAGGGACAGGGAACACTGAAGCTTTCTTT.